These T cell receptor beta chains were read from a single sample in a study of Graves' ophthalmopathy and Graves' hyperthyroidism. TCRdb re-called the multiplex PCR reads through MiXCR, storing one row per CDR3 protein. Here the sample spans about 700,000 distinct CDR3 sequences, 40% being singletons. Sequenced input: peripheral blood. These receptor sequences come from an adult man with Graves' ophthalmopathy. Each CDR3 is given with its conserved first and last residue. D genes are given only for firm matches. Clone size is given for some rows only: seen once, a few or many times, or a class if the clone is expanded.

j_call v_call clone_size d_call cdr3_aa cdr3_nt
TRBJ1-5 TRBV29-1 NA NA CSARDGSNQPQHF TGCAGCGCCCGGGACGGTAGCAATCAGCCCCAGCATTTT
TRBJ1-4 TRBV20-1 NA NA CSARLPNWVGDEKLFF TGCAGTGCTAGACTCCCCAATTGGGTTGGGGACGAAAAACTGTTTTTT
TRBJ1-5 TRBV6-5 NA NA CASTLPPTANQPQHF TGTGCCAGCACCCTACCCCCGACAGCCAATCAGCCCCAGCATTTT
TRBJ2-7 TRBV6-1 NA NA CASSEQGRSYEQYF TGTGCCAGCAGTGAACAAGGCCGCTCCTACGAGCAGTACTTC
TRBJ2-3 TRBV2 few NA CASSEGIADTQYF TGTGCCAGCAGTGAGGGGATCGCAGATACGCAGTATTTT
TRBJ1-2 TRBV7-9 many TRBD1 CASSLGQGGYTF TGTGCCAGCAGCTTAGGACAGGGTGGCTACACCTTC
TRBJ1-2 TRBV2 many TRBD1 CASRARTGRYGYTF TGTGCCAGCAGGGCCCGGACAGGCCGTTATGGCTACACCTTC
TRBJ1-5 TRBV20-1 many NA CSASRSGNQPQHF TGCAGTGCTAGTAGGTCCGGCAATCAGCCCCAGCATTTT
TRBJ2-7 TRBV7-2 many NA CASSLRQGSDYEQYF TGTGCCAGCAGCTTACGGCAGGGATCGGACTACGAGCAGTACTTC
TRBJ2-5 TRBV20-1 NA TRBD1 CSAPRDRTEETQYF TGCAGTGCTCCCCGGGACAGGACAGAAGAGACCCAGTACTTC
TRBJ2-2 TRBV20-1 few TRBD1 CSARIPGGKTGELFF TGCAGTGCTAGAATCCCAGGGGGCAAAACCGGGGAGCTGTTTTTT
TRBJ2-5 TRBV2 NA TRBD2 CASSSRRGVQETQYF TGTGCCAGCAGCTCCCGGCGGGGGGTACAAGAGACCCAGTACTTC
TRBJ1-1 TRBV6-1 few TRBD1 CASSDRGGAEAFF TGTGCCAGCAGTGACAGGGGGGGAGCTGAAGCTTTCTTT
TRBJ1-4 TRBV7-2 many NA CASSSDQGAEKLFF TGTGCCAGCAGCTCAGATCAAGGGGCCGAAAAACTGTTTTTT
TRBJ1-2 TRBV29-1 NA NA CSVEDPGRADGYGYTF TGCAGCGTTGAAGATCCTGGCAGGGCTGATGGCTATGGCTACACCTTC
TRBJ2-2 TRBV5-8 NA NA CASSLQGGPAGELFF TGTGCCAGCAGCTTACAGGGAGGCCCTGCCGGGGAGCTGTTTTTT
TRBJ2-7 TRBV7-9 NA NA CASSPPGDSYEQYF TGTGCCAGCAGCCCCCCTGGGGATTCCTACGAGCAGTACTTC
TRBJ2-3 TRBV10-3 few NA CAISESQDWDF TGTGCCATCAGTGAGTCGCAGGACTGGGACTTT
TRBJ1-2 TRBV7-9 NA NA CASSQDFGGWGYGYTF TGCGCCAGCAGCCAAGATTTCGGAGGATGGGGGTATGGCTACACCTTC
TRBJ2-7 TRBV5-1 few TRBD2 CASSLGRLAGSYEQYF TGCGCCAGCAGCTTGGGGCGGCTAGCGGGTTCCTACGAGCAGTACTTC
TRBJ2-7 TRBV20-1 few TRBD1 CSAVPGQGSYEQYF TGCAGTGCTGTCCCGGGACAGGGGTCCTACGAGCAGTACTTC
TRBJ1-1 TRBV6-1 few TRBD1 CASSVLSGGGSAFF TGTGCCAGCAGTGTATTGTCCGGAGGGGGCTCAGCTTTCTTT
TRBJ1-1 TRBV3-1 few NA CASSQVLQTEAFF TGTGCCAGCAGCCAAGTTCTACAGACTGAAGCTTTCTTT
TRBJ2-7 TRBV7-8 many NA CASSDLGEQYF TGTGCCAGCAGCGACTTGGGCGAGCAGTACTTC
TRBJ1-5 TRBV25-1 NA NA CASSQDGDMGQPQHF TGTGCCAGCAGCCAAGATGGGGATATGGGTCAGCCCCAGCATTTT
TRBJ2-3 TRBV15 NA TRBD1 CATRRVTGAGTDTQYF TGTGCCACCAGGAGAGTGACAGGGGCTGGCACAGATACGCAGTATTTT
TRBJ2-7 TRBV20-1 NA TRBD2 CSARRTSGADEQYF TGCAGTGCTAGGCGGACTAGCGGTGCAGACGAGCAGTACTTC
TRBJ2-5 TRBV7-9 many NA CASSWTEETQYF TGTGCCAGCAGCTGGACAGAAGAGACCCAGTACTTC
TRBJ1-1 TRBV2 many NA CASSFLQGSSWNTEAFF TGTGCCAGCAGTTTCCTCCAAGGGTCCAGCTGGAACACTGAAGCTTTCTTT
TRBJ2-7 TRBV19 few TRBD1 CASSPHGTGPYEQYF TGTGCCAGTAGTCCCCACGGGACAGGACCCTACGAGCAGTACTTC
TRBJ2-2 TRBV7-9 NA NA CASSLAFEYTGELFF TGTGCCAGCAGCTTAGCTTTCGAATACACCGGGGAGCTGTTTTTT
TRBJ1-2 TRBV25-1 NA TRBD1 CASRDQTGGYGHTF TGTGCCAGCAGGGACCAGACAGGGGGCTATGGCCACACCTTC
TRBJ1-2 TRBV20-1 NA NA CSARLGGATNYGYTF TGCAGTGCTAGACTTGGGGGGGCGACTAACTATGGCTACACCTTC
TRBJ2-2 TRBV2 NA NA CASYEGTTDTGELFF TGTGCCAGCTATGAGGGAACTACTGACACCGGGGAGCTGTTTTTT
TRBJ2-7 TRBV20-1 NA NA CSGNRFEVVGEQYF TGCAGTGGAAATCGCTTTGAGGTAGTGGGGGAGCAGTACTTC
TRBJ2-5 TRBV20-1 few NA CSAILEPRTQYF TGCAGTGCTATCCTGGAGCCTAGGACCCAGTACTTC
TRBJ2-5 TRBV5-4 NA TRBD2 CANSYLAGGKTQYF TGTGCCAACAGCTACCTAGCGGGGGGTAAGACCCAGTACTTC
TRBJ2-5 TRBV7-2 NA TRBD2 CASSLKVGTSGSGQETQYF TGTGCCAGCAGCTTAAAAGTGGGGACTAGCGGGAGTGGACAAGAGACCCAGTACTTC
TRBJ1-6 TRBV10-3 NA NA CAISYEGPDNSPLHF TGTGCCATCAGTTACGAGGGGCCCGATAATTCACCCCTCCACTTT
TRBJ2-5 TRBV6-5 NA NA CASTPFRGETQYF TGTGCCAGCACCCCGTTCAGGGGAGAGACCCAGTACTTC
TRBJ2-6 TRBV19 few NA CASSESYGANVLTF TGTGCCAGCAGTGAGTCGTATGGGGCCAACGTCCTGACTTTC
TRBJ2-7 TRBV6-6 NA TRBD1 CASRWDRYYEQYF TGTGCCAGCAGGTGGGACAGGTACTACGAGCAGTACTTC
TRBJ1-4 TRBV19 many NA CASRPGPANEKLFF TGTGCCAGTAGACCGGGACCGGCAAATGAAAAACTGTTTTTT
TRBJ2-6 TRBV10-3 NA NA CASKTQTYSGANVLTF TGTGCCAGCAAGACCCAGACCTACTCTGGGGCCAACGTCCTGACTTTC
TRBJ2-7 TRBV19 few TRBD1 CASSASGGVSSYEQYF TGTGCCAGTAGTGCCTCAGGGGGCGTCAGCTCCTACGAGCAGTACTTC
TRBJ2-5 TRBV14 NA TRBD2 CASSPQAGASETQYF TGTGCCAGCAGCCCACAAGCGGGAGCCTCGGAGACCCAGTACTTC
TRBJ2-2 TRBV7-9 few NA CASSRQKVVNTGELFF TGTGCCAGCAGCCGCCAAAAAGTGGTCAACACCGGGGAGCTGTTTTTT
TRBJ2-7 TRBV4-3 NA TRBD2 CASSQETGGYEQYF TGCGCCAGCAGCCAAGAAACGGGGGGCTACGAGCAGTACTTC
TRBJ1-4 TRBV19 NA NA CASSSQGGPANEKLFF TGTGCCAGTAGCTCCCAGGGTGGGCCGGCTAATGAAAAACTGTTTTTT
TRBJ1-2 TRBV2 few TRBD1 CASSPDRTERFYGYTF TGTGCCAGCAGTCCGGACAGGACAGAAAGGTTCTATGGCTACACCTTC
TRBJ2-5 TRBV4-3 few NA CASSQDPSNVVETQYF TGCGCCAGCAGCCAAGACCCTAGTAACGTCGTGGAGACCCAGTACTTC
TRBJ1-1 TRBV15 many NA CATSRSYTEETEAFF TGTGCCACCAGCAGAAGCTACACAGAGGAGACTGAAGCTTTCTTT